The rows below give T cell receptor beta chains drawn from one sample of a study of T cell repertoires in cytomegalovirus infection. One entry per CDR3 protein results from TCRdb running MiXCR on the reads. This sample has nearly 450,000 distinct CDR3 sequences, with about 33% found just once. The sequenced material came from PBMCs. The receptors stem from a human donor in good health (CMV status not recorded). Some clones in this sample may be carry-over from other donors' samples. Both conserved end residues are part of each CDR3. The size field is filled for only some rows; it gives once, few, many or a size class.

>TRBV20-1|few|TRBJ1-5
CSASSGQYDQPQHF
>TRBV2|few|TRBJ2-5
CASSDFGIQIQETQYF
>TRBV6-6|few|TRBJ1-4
CASSYLNGEKLFF
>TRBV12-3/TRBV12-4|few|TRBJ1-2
CASSGAGGDGYTF
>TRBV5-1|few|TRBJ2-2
CASSLAADYTGELFF
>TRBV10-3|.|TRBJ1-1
CAISDGQSNTEAFF
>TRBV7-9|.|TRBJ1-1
CASSVGTAEAFF
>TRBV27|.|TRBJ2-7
CASSLGRSRGEQYF
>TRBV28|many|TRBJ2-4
CATRQAGGKNIQYF
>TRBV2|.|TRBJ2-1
CASSERGRGLYNEQFF
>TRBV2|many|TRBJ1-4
CASSATVGTENEKLFF
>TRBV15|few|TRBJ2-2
CATSRDNTGELFF
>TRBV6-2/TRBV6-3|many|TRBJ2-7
CASSYGRGYEQYF
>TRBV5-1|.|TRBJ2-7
CASSLVSSGGYEQYF
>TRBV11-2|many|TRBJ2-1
CASSLVGREGASYNEQFF
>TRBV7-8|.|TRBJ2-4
CASSQRTGATQLKNIQYF
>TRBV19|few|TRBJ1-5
CASSFGRGLYNQPQHF
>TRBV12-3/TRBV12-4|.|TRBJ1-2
CASSFNPPGPGSANYGYTF
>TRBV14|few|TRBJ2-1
CASSQPGLGGEQFF
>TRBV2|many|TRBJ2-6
CASSWDGRSGANVLTF
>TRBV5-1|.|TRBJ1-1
CASSARQKLNTEAFF
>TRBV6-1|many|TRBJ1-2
CASTREGYGYTF
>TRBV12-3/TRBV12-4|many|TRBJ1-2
CASSLMGGGGYTF
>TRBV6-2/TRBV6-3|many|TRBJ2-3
CASSRNTDTQYF
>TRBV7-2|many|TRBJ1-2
CASSRSGTDYGYTF
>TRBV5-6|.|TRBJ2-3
CASSFRLAGITDTQYF
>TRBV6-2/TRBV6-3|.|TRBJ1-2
CASRSLREGYGYTF
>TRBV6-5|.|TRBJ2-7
CASRTTGEQYF
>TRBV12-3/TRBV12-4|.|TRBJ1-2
CASSHRRSYGYTF
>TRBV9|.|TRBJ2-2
CASSVRGADTGELFF
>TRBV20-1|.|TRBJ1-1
CSAPRGQLNTEAFF
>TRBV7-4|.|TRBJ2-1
CASSRLTGVRHEQFF
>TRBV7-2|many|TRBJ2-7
CASSRVYEQYF
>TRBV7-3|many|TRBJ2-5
CASSLTNLQETQYF
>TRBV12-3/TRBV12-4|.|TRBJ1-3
CASSFGTDHRSSGNTIYF
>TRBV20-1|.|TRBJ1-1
CSVNLGAGEAFF
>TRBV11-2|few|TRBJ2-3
CASSLGVGDHTQYF
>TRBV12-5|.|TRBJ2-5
CASGDVPGETQYF
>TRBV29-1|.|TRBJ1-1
CSTETGDRGGRAFF
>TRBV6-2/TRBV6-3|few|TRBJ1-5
CASSPGGPQPQHF
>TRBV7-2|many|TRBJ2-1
CASRPDRGTYNEQFF
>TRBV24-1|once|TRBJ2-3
CATRRDNTDTQYF
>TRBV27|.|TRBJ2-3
CASSPGLLRDTQYF
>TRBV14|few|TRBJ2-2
CASSEQGIGELFF
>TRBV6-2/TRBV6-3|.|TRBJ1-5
CARSLHQHQPQHF
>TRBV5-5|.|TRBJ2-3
CASSAFRTSGGSSTDTQYF
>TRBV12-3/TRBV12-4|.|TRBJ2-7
CASTPREGVYEQYF
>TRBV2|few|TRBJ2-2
CASGLAGANTGELFF
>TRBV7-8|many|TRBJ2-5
CASSSRLGGGETQYF
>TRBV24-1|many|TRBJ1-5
CATSDSRTDFVQPQHF
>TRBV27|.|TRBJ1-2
CASSLGGGHGYTF
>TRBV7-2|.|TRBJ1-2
CASSLAGQGGAWGYTF